This paragraph reports one TCR beta chain. This sample is drawn from a study of read filtering for tumor transcriptome and immune sequencing. Molecular barcoded adaptors covering alpha/delta and beta/gamma chains were used on 400 to 450 ng RNA. TCRdb recomputed calls from the reads with MiXCR, one row per CDR3 protein. The sample includes some 130,000 distinct CDR3 sequences, 13% of them seen just once. This CDR3 is built from 15 residues. Trimming took 4 bases from V and 9 from J; bases not matched to a gene: 8. The germline V gene encodes CDR1 SGHDT and CDR2 YYEEEE. This sequence joins TRBV5-6 and TRBJ2-4, with 12 bases aligning to TRBD2. The sequence derives from a donor at least 40 years old with multiple myeloma. The sequenced sample consisted of a population of CD138-negative cells sorted from bone marrow. CDR3 coding DNA: TGTGCCAGCAGCGAATGGACTAGCGGGGTCGTCATTCAGTACTTC. Its protein product is CASSEWTSGVVIQYF.